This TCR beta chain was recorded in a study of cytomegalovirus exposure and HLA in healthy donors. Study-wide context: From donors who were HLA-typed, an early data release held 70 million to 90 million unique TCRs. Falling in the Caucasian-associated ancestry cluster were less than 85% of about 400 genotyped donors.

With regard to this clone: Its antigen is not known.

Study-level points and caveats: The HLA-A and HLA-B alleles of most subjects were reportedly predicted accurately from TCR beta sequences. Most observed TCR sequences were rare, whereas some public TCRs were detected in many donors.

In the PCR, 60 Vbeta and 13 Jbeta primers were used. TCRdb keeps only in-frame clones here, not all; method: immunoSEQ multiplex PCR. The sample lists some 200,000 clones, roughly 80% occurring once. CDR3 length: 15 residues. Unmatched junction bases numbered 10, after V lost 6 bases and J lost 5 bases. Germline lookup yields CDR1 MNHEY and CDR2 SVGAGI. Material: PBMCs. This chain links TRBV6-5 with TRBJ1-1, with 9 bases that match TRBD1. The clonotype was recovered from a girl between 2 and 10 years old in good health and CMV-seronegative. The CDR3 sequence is CASSAGQGRTTEAFF. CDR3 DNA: TGTGCCAGCAGCGCAGGACAGGGGCGGACGACTGAAGCTTTCTTT.